This TCR beta chain came from a study of chemoradiotherapy in HPV16-positive cancers. Looking at the study overall: Candidate HPV-specific clones and shared TCR motifs came from two HPV16-positive patients.

Assay: immunoSEQ multiplex PCR; the TCRdb copy retains only in-frame clones and omits some. The sample contains some 5,400 clones, less than 80% of which appear only once. Remarks on this clone: Antigen specificity is unknown.

V was pared by 4 bases and J by 2 bases, with 11 bases between. Germline CDR1 reads LNHDA; CDR2 reads SQIVND (reference sequence). The CDR3 has 14 residues. Findings of the study overall: Non-HPV-specific T cells did not expand in tumors during treatment, whereas candidate HPV-specific clones and E7-related motifs did. Only a couple of HPV16-positive patients supplied the functional HPV-specificity definition.

This chain links TRBV19 with TRBJ1-2; D may be TRBD1 (6 bases). The TCR comes from a human donor with HPV-associated anogenital cancer. The specimen was taken from a patient who underwent chemoradiotherapy. DNA for the CDR3: TGTGCCAGTAGTAGACCCGACAGGAACTATGGCTACACCTTC. This translates into CASSRPDRNYGYTF.